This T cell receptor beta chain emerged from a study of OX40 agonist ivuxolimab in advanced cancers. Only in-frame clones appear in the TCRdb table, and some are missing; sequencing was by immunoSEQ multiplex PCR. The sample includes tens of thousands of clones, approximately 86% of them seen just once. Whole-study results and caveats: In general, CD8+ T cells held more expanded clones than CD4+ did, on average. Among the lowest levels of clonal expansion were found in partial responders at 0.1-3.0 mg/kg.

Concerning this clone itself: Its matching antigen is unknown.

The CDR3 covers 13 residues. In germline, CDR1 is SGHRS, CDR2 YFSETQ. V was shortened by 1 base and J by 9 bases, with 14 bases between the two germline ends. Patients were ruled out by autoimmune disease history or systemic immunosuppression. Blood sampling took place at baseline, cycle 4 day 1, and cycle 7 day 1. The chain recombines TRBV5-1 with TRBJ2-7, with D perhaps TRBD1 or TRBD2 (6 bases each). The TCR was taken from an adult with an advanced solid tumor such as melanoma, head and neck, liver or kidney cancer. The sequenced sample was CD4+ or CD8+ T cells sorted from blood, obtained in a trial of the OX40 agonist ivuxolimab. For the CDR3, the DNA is TGCGCCAGCAGCTTGTTCGGGGGCTCGGGGCAGTACTTC. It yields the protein CASSLFGGSGQYF.